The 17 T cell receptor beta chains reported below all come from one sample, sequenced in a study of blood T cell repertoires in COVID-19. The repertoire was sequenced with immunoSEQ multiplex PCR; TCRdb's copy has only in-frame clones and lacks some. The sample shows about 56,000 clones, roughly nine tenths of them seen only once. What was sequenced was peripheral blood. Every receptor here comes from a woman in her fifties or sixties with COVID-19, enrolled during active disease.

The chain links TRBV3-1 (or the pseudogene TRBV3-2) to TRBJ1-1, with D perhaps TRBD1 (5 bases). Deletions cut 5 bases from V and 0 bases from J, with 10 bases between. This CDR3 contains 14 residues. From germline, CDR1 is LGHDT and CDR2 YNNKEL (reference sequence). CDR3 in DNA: TGTGCCAGCAGCTGGAGGGACCTGAACACTGAAGCTTTCTTT. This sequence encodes CASSWRDLNTEAFF.

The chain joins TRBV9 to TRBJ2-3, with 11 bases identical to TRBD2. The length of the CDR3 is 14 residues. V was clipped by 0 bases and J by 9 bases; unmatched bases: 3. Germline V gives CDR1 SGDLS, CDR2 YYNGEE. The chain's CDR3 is CASSVEVAGGTQYF. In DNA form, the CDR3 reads TGTGCCAGCAGCGTAGAGGTAGCGGGGGGGACGCAGTATTTT.

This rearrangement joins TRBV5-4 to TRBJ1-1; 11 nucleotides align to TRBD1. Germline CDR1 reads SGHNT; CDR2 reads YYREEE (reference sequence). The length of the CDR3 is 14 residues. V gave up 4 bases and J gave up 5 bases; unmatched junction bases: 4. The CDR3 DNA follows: TGTGCCAGCAGCACTGGACAGGGGGCGACTGAAGCTTTCTTT. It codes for CASSTGQGATEAFF.

Here the CDR3 DNA reads TGTGCCAGCAGTTTACCAGGCTGGGCGGGGGAAAAACTGTTTTTT. Translating it yields CASSLPGWAGEKLFF. The V gene is TRBV28, the J gene TRBJ1-4; the D is unclear. Germline V gene sequence: CDR1 MDHEN, CDR2 SYDVKM. The V and J ends lost 2 bases and 8 bases respectively, with 15 bases between them. The CDR3 has 15 residues.

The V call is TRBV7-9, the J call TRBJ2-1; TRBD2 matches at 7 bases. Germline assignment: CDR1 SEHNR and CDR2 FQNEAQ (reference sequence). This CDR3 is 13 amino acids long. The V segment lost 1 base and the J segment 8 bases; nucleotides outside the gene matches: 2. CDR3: CASSLGLAHEQFF. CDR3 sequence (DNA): TGTGCCAGCAGCTTAGGACTAGCACATGAGCAGTTCTTC.

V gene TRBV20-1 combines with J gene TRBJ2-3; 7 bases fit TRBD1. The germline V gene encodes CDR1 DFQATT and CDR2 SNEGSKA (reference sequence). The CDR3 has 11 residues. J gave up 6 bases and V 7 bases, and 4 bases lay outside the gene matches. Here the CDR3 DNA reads TGCAGTGTCGAACAGGGGGATACGCAGTATTTT. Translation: CSVEQGDTQYF.

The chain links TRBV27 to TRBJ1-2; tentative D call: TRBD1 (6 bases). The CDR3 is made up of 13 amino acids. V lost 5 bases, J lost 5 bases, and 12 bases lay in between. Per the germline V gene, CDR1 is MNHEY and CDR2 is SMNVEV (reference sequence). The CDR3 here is CASSTDREYGYTF. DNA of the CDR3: TGTGCCAGCAGTACGGACAGAGAGTATGGCTACACCTTC.

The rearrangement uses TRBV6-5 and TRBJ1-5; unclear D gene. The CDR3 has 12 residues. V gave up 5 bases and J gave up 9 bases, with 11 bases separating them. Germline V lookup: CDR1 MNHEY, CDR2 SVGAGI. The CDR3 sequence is CASSHPEGPQHF. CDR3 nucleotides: TGTGCCAGCAGTCACCCGGAGGGGCCCCAGCATTTT.

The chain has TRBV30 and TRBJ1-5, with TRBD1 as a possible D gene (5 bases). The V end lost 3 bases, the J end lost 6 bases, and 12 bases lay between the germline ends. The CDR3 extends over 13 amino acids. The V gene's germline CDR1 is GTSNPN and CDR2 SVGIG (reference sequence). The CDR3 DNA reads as TGTGCCTGGAGCCTGGGGGGGGTTCAGCCCCAGCATTTT. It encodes CAWSLGGVQPQHF.

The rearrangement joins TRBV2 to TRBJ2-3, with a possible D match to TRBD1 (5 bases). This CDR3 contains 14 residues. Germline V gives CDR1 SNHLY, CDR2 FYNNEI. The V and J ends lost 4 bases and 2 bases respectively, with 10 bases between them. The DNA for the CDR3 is TGTGCCAGCAGTGGACAAGGGGACACAGATACGCAGTATTTT. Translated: CASSGQGDTDTQYF.

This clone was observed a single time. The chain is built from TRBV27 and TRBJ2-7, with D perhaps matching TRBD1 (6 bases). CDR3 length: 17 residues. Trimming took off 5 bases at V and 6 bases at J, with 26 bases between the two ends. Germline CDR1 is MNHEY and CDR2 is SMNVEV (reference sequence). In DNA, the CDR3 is TGTGCCAGCAGTCCAATCGCCATGAGGGGGTCCCTACGCGAGCAGTACTTC. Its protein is CASSPIAMRGSLREQYF.

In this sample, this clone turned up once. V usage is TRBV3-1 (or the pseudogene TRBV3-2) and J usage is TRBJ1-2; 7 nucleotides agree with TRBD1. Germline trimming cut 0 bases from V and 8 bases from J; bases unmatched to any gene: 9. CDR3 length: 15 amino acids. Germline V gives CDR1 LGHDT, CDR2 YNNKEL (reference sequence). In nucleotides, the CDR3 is TGTGCCAGCAGCCAAGAACGGGATACAGGGGAGGGCTACACCTTC. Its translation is CASSQERDTGEGYTF.

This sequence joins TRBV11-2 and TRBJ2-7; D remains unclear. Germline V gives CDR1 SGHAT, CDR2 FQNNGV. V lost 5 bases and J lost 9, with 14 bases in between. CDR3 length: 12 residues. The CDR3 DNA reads TGTGCCAGCAGCGTAAGCCGAGGCGCGCAGTACTTC. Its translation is CASSVSRGAQYF.

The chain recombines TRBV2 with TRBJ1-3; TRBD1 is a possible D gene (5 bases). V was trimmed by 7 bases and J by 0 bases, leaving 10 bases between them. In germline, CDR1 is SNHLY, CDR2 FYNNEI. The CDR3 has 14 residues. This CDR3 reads CASNSQGSGNTIYF. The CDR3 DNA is TGTGCCAGCAACTCTCAGGGCTCTGGAAACACCATATATTTT.

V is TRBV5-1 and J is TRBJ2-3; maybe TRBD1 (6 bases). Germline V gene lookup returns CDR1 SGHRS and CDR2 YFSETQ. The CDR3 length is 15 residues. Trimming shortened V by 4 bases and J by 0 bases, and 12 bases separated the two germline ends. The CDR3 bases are TGCGCCAGCAGCCTTACAGGGCCTAGCACAGATACGCAGTATTTT. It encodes CASSLTGPSTDTQYF.

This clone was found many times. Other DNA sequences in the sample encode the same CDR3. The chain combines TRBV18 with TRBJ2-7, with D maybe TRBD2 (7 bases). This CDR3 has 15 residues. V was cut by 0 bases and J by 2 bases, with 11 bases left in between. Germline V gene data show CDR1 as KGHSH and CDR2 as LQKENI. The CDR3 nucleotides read TGTGCCAGCTCACCACCGGCGGGGGCGGCCTACGAGCAGTACTTC. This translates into CASSPPAGAAYEQYF.

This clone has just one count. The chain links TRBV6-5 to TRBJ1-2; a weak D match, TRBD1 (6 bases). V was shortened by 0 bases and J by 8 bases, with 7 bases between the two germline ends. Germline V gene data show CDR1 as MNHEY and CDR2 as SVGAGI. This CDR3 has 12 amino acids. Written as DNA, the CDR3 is TGTGCCAGCAGTTACTCGGGGGCAGGCTACACCTTC. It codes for CASSYSGAGYTF.